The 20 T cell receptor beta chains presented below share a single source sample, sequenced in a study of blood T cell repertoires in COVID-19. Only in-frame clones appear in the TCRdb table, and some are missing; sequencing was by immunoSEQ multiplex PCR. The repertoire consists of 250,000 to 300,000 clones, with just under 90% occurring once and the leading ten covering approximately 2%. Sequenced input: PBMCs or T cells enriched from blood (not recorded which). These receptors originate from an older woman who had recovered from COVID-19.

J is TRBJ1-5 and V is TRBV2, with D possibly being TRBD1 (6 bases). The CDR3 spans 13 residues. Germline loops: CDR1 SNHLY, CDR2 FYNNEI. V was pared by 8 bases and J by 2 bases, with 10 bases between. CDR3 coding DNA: TGTGCCAGCTGGGCAGGGGGCAATCAGCCCCAGCATTTT. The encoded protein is CASWAGGNQPQHF.

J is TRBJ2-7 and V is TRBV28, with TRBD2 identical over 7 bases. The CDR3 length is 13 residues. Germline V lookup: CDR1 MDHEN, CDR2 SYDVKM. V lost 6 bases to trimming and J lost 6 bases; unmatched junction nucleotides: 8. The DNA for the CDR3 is TGTGCCAGCAGGACGGGGGGTTCGCGCGAGCAGTACTTC. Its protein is CASRTGGSREQYF. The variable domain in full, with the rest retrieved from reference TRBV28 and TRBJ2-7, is DVKVTQSSRYLVKRTGEKVFLECVQDMDHENMFWYRQDPGLGLRLIYFSYDVKMKEKGDIPEGYSVSREKKERFSLILESASTNQTSMYLCASRTGGSREQYFGPGTRLTVT.

CDR3 region: CASSFGGIEETQYF. The CDR3 region has the DNA TGCGCCAGCAGCTTCGGAGGGATCGAAGAGACCCAGTACTTC. The rearrangement links TRBV5-1 to TRBJ2-5; D perhaps matches TRBD2 (6 bases). Germline V lookup: CDR1 SGHRS, CDR2 YFSETQ. Trimming shortened V by 2 bases and J by 3 bases, and 11 bases separated the two germline ends. CDR3 length: 14 residues.

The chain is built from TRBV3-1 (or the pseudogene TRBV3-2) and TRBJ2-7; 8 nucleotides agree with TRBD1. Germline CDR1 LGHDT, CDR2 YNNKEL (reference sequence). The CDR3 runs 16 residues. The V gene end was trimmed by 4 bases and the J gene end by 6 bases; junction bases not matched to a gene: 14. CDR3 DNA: TGTGCCAGCAGCCTCCACCGGGGACAGGAAGGGAGCGAGCAGTACTTC. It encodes CASSLHRGQEGSEQYF.

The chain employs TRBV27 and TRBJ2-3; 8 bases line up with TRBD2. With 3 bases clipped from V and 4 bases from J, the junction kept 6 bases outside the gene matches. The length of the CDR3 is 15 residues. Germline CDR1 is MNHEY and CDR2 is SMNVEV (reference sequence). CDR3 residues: CASSLRGVGADTQYF. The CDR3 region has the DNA TGTGCCAGCAGTTTGCGGGGGGTGGGGGCAGATACGCAGTATTTT.

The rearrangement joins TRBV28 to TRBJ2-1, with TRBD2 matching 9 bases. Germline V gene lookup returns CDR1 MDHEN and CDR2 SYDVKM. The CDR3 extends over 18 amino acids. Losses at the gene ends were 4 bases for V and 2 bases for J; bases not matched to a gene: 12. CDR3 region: CASSSRRGRARTYNEQFF. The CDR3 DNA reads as TGTGCCAGCAGTTCAAGACGCGGGAGGGCCAGGACCTACAATGAGCAGTTCTTC.

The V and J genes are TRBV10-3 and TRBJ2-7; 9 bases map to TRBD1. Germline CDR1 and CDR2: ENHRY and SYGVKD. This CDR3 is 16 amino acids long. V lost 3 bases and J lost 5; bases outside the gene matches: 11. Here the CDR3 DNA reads TGTGCCATCAGTGATCGTCCCGGGACAGGGACCGACGAGCAGTACTTC. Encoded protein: CAISDRPGTGTDEQYF.

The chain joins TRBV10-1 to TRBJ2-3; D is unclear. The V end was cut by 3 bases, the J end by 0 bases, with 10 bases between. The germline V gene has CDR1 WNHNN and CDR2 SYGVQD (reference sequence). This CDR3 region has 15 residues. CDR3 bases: TGCGCCAGCAGTGAAATATCTTCTAGCACAGATACGCAGTATTTT. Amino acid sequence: CASSEISSSTDTQYF.

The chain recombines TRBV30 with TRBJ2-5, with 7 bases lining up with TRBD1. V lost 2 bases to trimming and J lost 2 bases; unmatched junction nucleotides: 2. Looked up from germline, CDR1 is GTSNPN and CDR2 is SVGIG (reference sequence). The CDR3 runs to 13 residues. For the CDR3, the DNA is TGTGCCTGGAGTCGACAGGGACAAGAGACCCAGTACTTC. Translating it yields CAWSRQGQETQYF.

DNA of the CDR3: TGCGCCAGCAGTTTCGGCAGGAGGTCGAACACCGGGGAGCTGTTTTTT. As protein: CASSFGRRSNTGELFF. The chain is built from TRBV4-1 and TRBJ2-2; D might be TRBD2 (5 bases). V was trimmed by 6 bases and J by 0 bases, leaving 14 bases between them. Germline V gene data show CDR1 as MGHRA and CDR2 as YSYEKL. The CDR3 has 16 residues.

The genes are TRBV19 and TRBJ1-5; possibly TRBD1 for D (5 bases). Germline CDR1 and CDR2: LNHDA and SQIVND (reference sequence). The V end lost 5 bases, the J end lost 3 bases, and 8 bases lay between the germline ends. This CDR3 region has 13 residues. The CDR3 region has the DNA TGTGCCAGTAGTCAGGGAAACAATCAGCCCCAGCATTTT. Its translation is CASSQGNNQPQHF.

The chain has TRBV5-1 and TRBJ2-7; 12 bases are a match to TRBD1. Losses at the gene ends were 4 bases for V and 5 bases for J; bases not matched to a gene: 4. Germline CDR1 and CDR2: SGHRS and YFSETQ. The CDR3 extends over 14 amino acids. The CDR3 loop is CASSVGQGAHEQYF. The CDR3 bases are TGCGCCAGCAGCGTGGGACAGGGGGCCCACGAGCAGTACTTC.

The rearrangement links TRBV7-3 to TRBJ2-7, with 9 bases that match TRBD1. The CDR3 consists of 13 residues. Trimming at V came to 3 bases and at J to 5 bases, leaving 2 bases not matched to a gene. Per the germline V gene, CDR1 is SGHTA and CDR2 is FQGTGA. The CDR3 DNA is TGTGCCAGCAGCTTTACAGGGGGCGACGAGCAGTACTTC. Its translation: CASSFTGGDEQYF.

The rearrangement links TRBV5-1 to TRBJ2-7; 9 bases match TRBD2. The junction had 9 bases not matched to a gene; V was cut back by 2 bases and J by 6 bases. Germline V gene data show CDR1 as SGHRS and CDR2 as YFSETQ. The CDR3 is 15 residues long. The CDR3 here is CASSFGGRAPFEQYF. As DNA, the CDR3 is TGCGCCAGCAGCTTCGGCGGGAGGGCACCTTTCGAGCAGTACTTC.

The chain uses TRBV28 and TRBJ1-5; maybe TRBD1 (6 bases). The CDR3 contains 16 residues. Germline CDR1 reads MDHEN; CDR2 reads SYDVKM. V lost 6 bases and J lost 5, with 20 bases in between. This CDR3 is CASSANLDRTDQPQHF. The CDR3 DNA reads TGTGCCAGCAGCGCAAACCTCGACAGGACTGATCAGCCCCAGCATTTT.

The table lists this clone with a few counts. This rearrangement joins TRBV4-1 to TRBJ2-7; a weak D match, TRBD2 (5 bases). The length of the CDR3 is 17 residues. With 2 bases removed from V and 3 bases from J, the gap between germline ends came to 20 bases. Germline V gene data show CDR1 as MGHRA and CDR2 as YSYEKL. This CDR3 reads CASSQSNRRTDYYEQYF. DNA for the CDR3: TGCGCCAGCAGCCAATCCAATAGGCGGACTGACTACTACGAGCAGTACTTC.

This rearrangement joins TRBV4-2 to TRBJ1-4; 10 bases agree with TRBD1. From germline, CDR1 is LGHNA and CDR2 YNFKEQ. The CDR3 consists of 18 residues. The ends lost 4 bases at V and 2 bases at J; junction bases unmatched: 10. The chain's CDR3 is CASSPRTGGTETNEKLFF. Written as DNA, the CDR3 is TGTGCCAGCAGCCCCCGGACAGGGGGTACTGAGACTAATGAAAAACTGTTTTTT.

In nucleotides, the CDR3 is TGCGCCAGCAGCCCCGGGACAGTCCCCAACACCGGGGAGCTGTTTTTT. It encodes CASSPGTVPNTGELFF. The chain is built from TRBV5-1 and TRBJ2-2; 7 bases are a match to TRBD1. CDR3 size: 16 residues. CDR1 and CDR2 from the germline V gene are SGHRS and YFSETQ. V lost 4 bases, J lost 2 bases, and 8 bases stayed unmatched.

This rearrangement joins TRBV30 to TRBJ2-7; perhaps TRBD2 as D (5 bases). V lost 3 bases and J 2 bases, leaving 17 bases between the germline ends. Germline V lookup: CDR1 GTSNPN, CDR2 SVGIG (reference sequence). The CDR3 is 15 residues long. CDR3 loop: CAWSPRGTPAYEQYF. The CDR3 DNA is TGTGCCTGGAGCCCCCGGGGTACACCAGCCTACGAGCAGTACTTC. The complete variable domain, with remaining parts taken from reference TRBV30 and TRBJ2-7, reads SQTIHQWPATLVQPVGSPLSLECTVEGTSNPNLYWYRQAAGRGLQLLFYSVGIGQISSEVPQNLSASRPQDRQFILSSKKLLLSDSGFYLCAWSPRGTPAYEQYFGPGTRLTVT.

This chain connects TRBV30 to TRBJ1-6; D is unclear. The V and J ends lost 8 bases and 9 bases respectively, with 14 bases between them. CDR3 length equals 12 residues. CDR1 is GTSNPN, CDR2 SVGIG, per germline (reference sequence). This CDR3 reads CAGQETSSPLHF. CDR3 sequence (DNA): TGTGCCGGCCAAGAGACTTCTTCACCCCTCCACTTT. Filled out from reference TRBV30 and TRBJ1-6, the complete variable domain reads SQTIHQWPATLVQPVGSPLSLECTVEGTSNPNLYWYRQAAGRGLQLLFYSVGIGQISSEVPQNLSASRPQDRQFILSSKKLLLSDSGFYLCAGQETSSPLHFGNGTRLTVT.